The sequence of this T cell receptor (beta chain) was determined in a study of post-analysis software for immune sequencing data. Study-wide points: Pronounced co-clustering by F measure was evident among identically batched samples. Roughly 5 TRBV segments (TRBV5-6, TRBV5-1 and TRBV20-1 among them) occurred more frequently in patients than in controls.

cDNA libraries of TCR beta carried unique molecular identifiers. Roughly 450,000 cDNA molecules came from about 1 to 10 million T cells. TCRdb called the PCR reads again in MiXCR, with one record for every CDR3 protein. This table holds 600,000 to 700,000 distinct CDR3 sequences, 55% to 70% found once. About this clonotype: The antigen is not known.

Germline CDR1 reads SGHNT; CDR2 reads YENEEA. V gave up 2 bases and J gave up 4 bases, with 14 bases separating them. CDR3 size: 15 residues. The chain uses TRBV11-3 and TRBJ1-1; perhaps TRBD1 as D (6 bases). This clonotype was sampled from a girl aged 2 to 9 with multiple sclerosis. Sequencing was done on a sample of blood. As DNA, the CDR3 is TGTGCCAGCAGCTTATACACAGGGTTCCCCACTGAAGCTTTCTTT. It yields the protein CASSLYTGFPTEAFF.